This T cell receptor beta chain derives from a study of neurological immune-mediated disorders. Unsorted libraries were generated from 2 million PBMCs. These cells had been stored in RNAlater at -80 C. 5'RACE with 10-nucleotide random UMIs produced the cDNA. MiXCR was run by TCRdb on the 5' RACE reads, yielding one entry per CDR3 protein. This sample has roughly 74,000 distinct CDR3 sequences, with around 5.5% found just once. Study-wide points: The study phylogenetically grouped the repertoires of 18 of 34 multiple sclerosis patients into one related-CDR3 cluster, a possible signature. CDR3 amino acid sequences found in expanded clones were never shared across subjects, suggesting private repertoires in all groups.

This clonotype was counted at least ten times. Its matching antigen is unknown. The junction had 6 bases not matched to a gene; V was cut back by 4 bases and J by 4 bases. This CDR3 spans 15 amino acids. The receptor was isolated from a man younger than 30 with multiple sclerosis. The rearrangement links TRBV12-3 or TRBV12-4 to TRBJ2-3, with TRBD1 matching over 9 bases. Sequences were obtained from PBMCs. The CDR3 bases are TGTGCCAGCAGTTCCAACAGGGGGCAAGCAGATACGCAGTATTTT. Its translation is CASSSNRGQADTQYF.